The TCR beta chain described here comes from a study of human thymus T cells (dated by TCRdb to 2018 to 2021). Regarding the complete study: The study described the TCR alpha and beta repertoires in under 10 infant thymus samples and a few matching peripheral blood samples. The infant donors were 7 to 244 days old, and the cohort included a handful of males and a couple of females.

Beyond this particular receptor, the publication reports: The related research found that thymic TCR repertoires overlapped highly between unrelated individuals. Usage of V and J gene segments appeared to be biased in both the thymic and the peripheral blood repertoires. On average, thymus samples gave roughly 800,000 unique TCRB clonotypes, whereas blood samples gave roughly 80,000.

V is cut back by 4 bases and J by 4 bases, with 6 bases in the junction unmatched. CDR1 and CDR2 are drawn from the germline V gene: MNHNS, SASEGT. From the cysteine through the phenylalanine, the CDR3 covers 14 amino acids. The read is trimmed to its CDR3 DNA, 42 bases read in frame from base 1. Concerning this clone: Its target antigen remains unknown. No per-base quality is available; no much larger clone lies one base away.

Using the immunoSEQ multiplex PCR assay, the TCRB and TCRAD loci were amplified from a standardized quantity of quality-controlled genomic DNA. Amplicons spanned the V(D)J region at a length sufficient to cover the CDR3 and identify V and J genes. Amplicon sequencing was performed on an Illumina platform through the commercial immunoSEQ service. As for how the authors treated the data: Corrections for primer bias and sequencing errors followed previously described methods, while TCRAD and TCRB definitions were based on the IMGT database. immunoSEQ Analyzer 3.0 and VDJTools were used for repertoire analysis, which covered basic statistics, V/J segment usage, diversity estimates, rarefaction and pairwise overlap. To estimate diversity, the Chao1, ChaoE, Efron-Thisted, Shannon and inverse Simpson indices were applied, and diversity was also estimated on datasets down-sampled to the smallest sample. For repertoire overlap, CDR3 nucleotide sequence, V gene and J gene had to match strictly, and clustering was done by Jaccard-based multidimensional scaling. TCRdb mirrors the immuneACCESS table, restricted to in-frame sequences. Some clones are absent from its copies; in checked studies, under half trace to an unresolved V gene, and the reason for the others is unknown. The DNA was the basis for D and trimming; V, J and clone size are from that table. The sample records 75,000 to 90,000 clones, around 96% of which are singletons. Roughly 0.03% of the sample comes from the top ten.

Thymus tissue was obtained as surgical resects removed during corrective cardiac surgery. Donors were immunologically healthy infants undergoing open corrective cardiac surgery for congenital heart defects in Finland. Thymocytes were mechanically released from the tissue and were stored as pellets of about 9.5-33 million cells at -70 degrees C. A QIAsymphony instrument was used to extract genomic DNA from frozen cell pellets. The origin of this receptor is a boy under three years old with a congenital heart defect but otherwise immunologically healthy. The chain is assembled from TRBV6-1 and TRBJ2-7; TRBD1 aligns with 8 central bases. Source material: thymus tissue. The nucleotide sequence reads as follows: TGTGCCAGCAGTGGTGGACAGGGCGAGTACGAGCAGTACTTC. Its protein reads: CASSGGQGEYEQYF.